This TCR beta chain derives from a study of T-cell memory formation after mild COVID-19. Findings and caveats of the study: Clones that contracted from day 15 to 85 were balanced CD4/CD8, while later expanders leaned CD4+.

The CDR3 has 16 residues. From germline, CDR1 is KGHDR and CDR2 SFDVKD. V gave up 2 bases and J gave up 1 base; unmatched junction bases: 5. TCRdb fed the 5' RACE reads into MiXCR, producing one record per CDR3 protein. This table holds hundreds of thousands of distinct CDR3 sequences, 25% to 30% found once. This clonotype was counted a few times. Its antigen remains unknown. The sequenced sample consisted of PBMCs or a T cell subset sorted from them (not recorded which). The receptor comes from an adult woman who had mild COVID-19 (a few samples of this study predate the infection). Cell type and time point are not known. The rearrangement uses TRBV24-1 and TRBJ2-5; TRBD1 aligns across 8 bases. CDR3 coding DNA: TGTGCCACCAGTGATTGGGGCGGGACAGGCCAAGAGACCCAGTACTTC. Amino acid sequence: CATSDWGGTGQETQYF.